This T cell receptor (beta chain) derives from a study of cytomegalovirus exposure and HLA in healthy donors. General study results and limits: Cytomegalovirus association was listed for 164 TCR beta chains.

V gave up 0 bases and J gave up 5 bases, with 12 bases separating them. Germline V gene lookup returns CDR1 SGHDT and CDR2 YYEEEE. The CDR3 sequence is 14 residues long. When sampled, the donors appeared nominally healthy, though they likely had unrecorded immune exposures. Both 60 Vbeta primers and 13 Jbeta primers went into the PCR. Only in-frame clones appear in the TCRdb table, and some are missing; sequencing was by immunoSEQ multiplex PCR. The table records more than 150,000 clones, around 81% of them present only once. Worth noting for this clone: Its cognate antigen is unknown.

This receptor was taken from a woman aged 18-29 years in good health and CMV-seropositive. The chain links TRBV5-6 to TRBJ2-7, with D unresolved. Input material: PBMCs. As DNA, the CDR3 is TGTGCCAGCAGCTTGGGGCAGAATTTCGACGAGCAGTACTTC. Translation gives CASSLGQNFDEQYF.